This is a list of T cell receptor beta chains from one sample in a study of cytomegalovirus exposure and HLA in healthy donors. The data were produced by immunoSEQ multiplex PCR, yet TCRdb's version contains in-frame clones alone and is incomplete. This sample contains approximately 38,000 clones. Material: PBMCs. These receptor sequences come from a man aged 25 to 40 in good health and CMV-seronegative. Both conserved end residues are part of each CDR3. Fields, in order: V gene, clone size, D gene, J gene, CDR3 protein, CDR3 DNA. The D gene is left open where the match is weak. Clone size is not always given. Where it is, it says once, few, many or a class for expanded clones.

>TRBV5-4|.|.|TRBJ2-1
CASSLSMGEQFF
TGTGCCAGCAGCTTGTCGATGGGCGAGCAGTTCTTC
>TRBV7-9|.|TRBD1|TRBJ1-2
CASSPRQGTDGYTF
TGTGCCAGCAGCCCCCGCCAGGGGACAGATGGCTACACCTTC
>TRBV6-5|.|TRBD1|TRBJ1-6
CASRTRGLSPLHF
TGTGCCAGCAGGACAAGGGGGCTATCACCCCTCCACTTT
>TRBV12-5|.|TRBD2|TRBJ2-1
CASQGGLAGGPMQFF
TGTGCTAGTCAGGGGGGCCTAGCGGGAGGGCCAATGCAGTTCTTC
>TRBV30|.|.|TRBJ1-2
CAWTQQGLVNYGYTF
TGTGCCTGGACACAACAGGGCCTGGTTAACTATGGCTACACCTTC
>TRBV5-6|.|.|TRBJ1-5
CASSFGGSINQPQHF
TGTGCCAGCAGCTTTGGTGGCAGTATCAATCAGCCCCAGCATTTT
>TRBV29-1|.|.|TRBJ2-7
CSVGTAYEQYF
TGCAGCGTAGGGACTGCCTACGAGCAGTACTTC
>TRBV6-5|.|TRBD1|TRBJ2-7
CASSYGQGTGYEQYF
TGTGCCAGCAGTTACGGACAGGGAACGGGCTACGAGCAGTACTTC
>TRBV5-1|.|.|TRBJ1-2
CASSLDRIYGYTF
TGCGCCAGCAGCTTGGACAGAATCTATGGCTACACCTTC
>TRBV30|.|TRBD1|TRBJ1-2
CAWSGGLGQGFPYGYTF
TGTGCCTGGAGTGGGGGTTTAGGACAGGGGTTTCCCTATGGCTACACCTTC
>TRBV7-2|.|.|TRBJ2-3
CASSQTVLDTQYF
TGTGCCAGCAGCCAAACGGTGCTAGATACGCAGTATTTT
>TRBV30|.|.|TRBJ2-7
CAWSLGVPPYEQYF
TGTGCCTGGAGCCTAGGGGTCCCCCCCTACGAGCAGTACTTC
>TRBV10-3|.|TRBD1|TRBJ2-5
CAISERTGGGETQYF
TGTGCCATCAGTGAGAGGACAGGGGGCGGAGAGACCCAGTACTTC
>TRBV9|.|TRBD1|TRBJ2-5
CASSVGFTGGAYQETQYF
TGTGCCAGCAGCGTCGGATTTACAGGGGGCGCATACCAAGAGACCCAGTACTTC
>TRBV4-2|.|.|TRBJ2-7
CASSQGRYSYEQYF
TGTGCCAGCAGCCAAGGCAGGTACTCCTACGAGCAGTACTTC
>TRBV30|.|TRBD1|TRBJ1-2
CAWSPTTPGQGVYGYTF
TGTGCCTGGAGTCCAACGACGCCGGGACAGGGGGTCTATGGCTACACCTTC
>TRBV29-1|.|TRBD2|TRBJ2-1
CSVAAGGGNEQFF
TGCAGCGTTGCGGCGGGAGGGGGCAATGAGCAGTTCTTC
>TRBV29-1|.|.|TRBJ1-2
CSVEDTGSYGYTF
TGCAGCGTTGAAGACACAGGGTCCTATGGCTACACCTTC
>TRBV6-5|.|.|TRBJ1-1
CATKDTQNTEAFF
TGTGCCACCAAGGACACGCAGAACACTGAAGCTTTCTTT
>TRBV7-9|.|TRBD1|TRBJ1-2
CASSPGTGNHGYTF
TGTGCCAGCAGCCCCGGGACAGGGAATCATGGCTACACCTTC
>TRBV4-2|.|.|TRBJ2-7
CASSQERGAYEQYF
TGTGCCAGCAGCCAAGAAAGGGGTGCCTACGAGCAGTACTTC
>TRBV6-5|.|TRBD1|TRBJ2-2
CASSYWTGSGELFF
TGTGCCAGCAGCTACTGGACAGGGTCCGGGGAGCTGTTTTTT
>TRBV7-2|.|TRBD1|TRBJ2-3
CASSLVGRGITDTQYF
TGTGCCAGCAGCTTAGTTGGCAGGGGGATCACAGATACGCAGTATTTT
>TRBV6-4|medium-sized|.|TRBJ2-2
CASSDSSANTGELFF
TGTGCCAGCAGTGACTCTAGCGCGAACACCGGGGAGCTGTTTTTT
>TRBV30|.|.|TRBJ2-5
CAWSDAQALETQYF
TGTGCCTGGAGCGACGCCCAGGCTCTGGAGACCCAGTACTTC
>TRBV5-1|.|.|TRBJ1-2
CASSLRGNYGYTF
TGCGCCAGCAGCTTGCGGGGGAACTATGGCTACACCTTC
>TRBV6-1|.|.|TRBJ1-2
CASSEDPRGGNYGYTF
TGTGCCAGCAGTGAAGACCCGCGCGGCGGAAACTATGGCTACACCTTC
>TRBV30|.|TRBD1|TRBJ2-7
CAWSDRDSSYEQYF
TGTGCCTGGAGTGACCGGGACAGTTCCTACGAGCAGTACTTC
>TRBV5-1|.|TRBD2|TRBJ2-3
CASSSQRERTDTQYF
TGCGCCAGCAGCTCCCAGCGGGAGCGAACAGATACGCAGTATTTT
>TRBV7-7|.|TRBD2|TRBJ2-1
CASSLGASGSFNEQFF
TGTGCTAGCAGCTTAGGGGCTAGCGGGAGCTTCAATGAGCAGTTCTTC
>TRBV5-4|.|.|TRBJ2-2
CASSFGGEAGELFF
TGTGCCAGCAGCTTCGGCGGGGAAGCCGGGGAGCTGTTTTTT
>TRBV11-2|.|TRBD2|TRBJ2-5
CASSLVWAGGRETQYF
TGTGCCAGCAGTCTCGTCTGGGCGGGAGGACGGGAGACCCAGTACTTC